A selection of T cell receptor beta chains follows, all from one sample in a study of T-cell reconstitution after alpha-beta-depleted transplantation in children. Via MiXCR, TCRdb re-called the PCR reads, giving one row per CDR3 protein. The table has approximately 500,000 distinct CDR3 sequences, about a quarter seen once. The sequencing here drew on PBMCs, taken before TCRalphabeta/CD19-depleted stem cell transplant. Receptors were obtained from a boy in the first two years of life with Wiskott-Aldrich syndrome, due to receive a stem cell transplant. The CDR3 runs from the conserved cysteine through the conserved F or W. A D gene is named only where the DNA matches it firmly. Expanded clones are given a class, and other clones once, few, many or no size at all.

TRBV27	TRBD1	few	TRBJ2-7	CASSLFQGAYEQYF	TGTGCCAGCAGTTTATTTCAGGGGGCCTACGAGCAGTACTTC
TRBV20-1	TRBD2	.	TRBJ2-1	CSARGRTSGRVVYNEQFF	TGCAGTGCTAGAGGACGGACTAGCGGGAGGGTGGTGTACAATGAGCAGTTCTTC
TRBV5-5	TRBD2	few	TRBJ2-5	CASSFGAGVPGETQYF	TGTGCCAGCAGCTTTGGGGCGGGAGTGCCTGGGGAGACCCAGTACTTC
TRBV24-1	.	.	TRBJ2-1	CATSDAGEDEQFF	TGTGCCACCAGTGACGCCGGAGAGGATGAGCAGTTCTTC
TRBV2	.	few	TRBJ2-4	CAIAGQGNIQYF	TGTGCCATCGCGGGGCAGGGAAACATTCAGTACTTC
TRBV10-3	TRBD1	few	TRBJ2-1	CAISGPYDRDRGLRDEQFF	TGTGCCATCAGTGGGCCCTACGACCGGGACAGAGGATTGAGGGATGAGCAGTTCTTC
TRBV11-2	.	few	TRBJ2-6	CASSFNEGANVLTF	TGTGCCAGCAGCTTTAATGAGGGGGCCAACGTCCTGACTTTC
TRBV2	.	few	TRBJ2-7	CASRHTRDTFYEQYF	TGTGCCAGCCGCCATACCAGGGATACCTTCTACGAGCAGTACTTC
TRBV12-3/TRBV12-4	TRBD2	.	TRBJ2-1	CASSSGLAGNHEQFF	TGTGCCAGCAGTTCAGGACTAGCGGGAAACCATGAGCAGTTCTTC
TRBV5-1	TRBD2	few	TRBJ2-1	CASTQIAGVYEQFF	TGCGCCAGCACCCAAATAGCGGGAGTCTATGAGCAGTTCTTC
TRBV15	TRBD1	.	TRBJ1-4	CATSTRQGGGEKLFF	TGTGCCACCAGCACCAGACAGGGCGGGGGTGAAAAACTGTTTTTT
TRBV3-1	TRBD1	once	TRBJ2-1	CASSQARPTGGLGGRLDEQFF	TGTGCCAGCAGCCAGGCCAGACCAACAGGGGGCCTTGGAGGGCGGTTGGATGAGCAGTTCTTC
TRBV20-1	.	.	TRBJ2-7	CSANPPYRDYEQYF	TGCAGTGCTAACCCCCCCTACAGGGACTACGAGCAGTACTTC
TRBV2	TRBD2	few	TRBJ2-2	CASSEGLASGELFF	TGTGCCAGCAGTGAGGGACTAGCGTCCGGGGAGCTGTTTTTT
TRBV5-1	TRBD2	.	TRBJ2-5	CASSTGLAGGPETQYF	TGCGCCAGCAGCACAGGACTAGCGGGAGGGCCAGAGACCCAGTACTTC
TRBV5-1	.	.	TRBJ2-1	CASSQEDSYTEQFF	TGCGCCAGCAGCCAGGAGGACAGTTACACTGAGCAGTTCTTC
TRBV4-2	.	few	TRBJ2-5	CASSQRQAMQETQYF	TGTGCCAGCAGCCAAAGGCAGGCTATGCAAGAGACCCAGTACTTC
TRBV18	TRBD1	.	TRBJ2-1	CASRDRAPYNEQFF	TGTGCCAGCCGGGACAGGGCCCCCTACAATGAGCAGTTCTTC
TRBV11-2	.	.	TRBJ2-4	CASSLKGGQILAKNIQYF	TGTGCCAGCAGCTTAAAGGGGGGACAGATCCTAGCCAAAAACATTCAGTACTTC
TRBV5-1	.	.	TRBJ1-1	CASSSRAGGTEAFF	TGCGCCAGCAGCTCTCGGGCAGGCGGGACTGAAGCTTTCTTT
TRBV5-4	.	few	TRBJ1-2	CASSFTQGGYTF	TGTGCCAGCAGCTTTACACAGGGTGGCTACACCTTC
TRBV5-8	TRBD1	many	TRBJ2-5	CASSDGQGQETQYF	TGTGCCAGCAGCGATGGACAGGGTCAAGAGACCCAGTACTTC
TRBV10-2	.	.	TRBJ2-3	CASSGRRHYTTSTDTQYF	TGCGCCAGCAGTGGGCGAAGACACTACACCACTAGCACAGATACGCAGTATTTT
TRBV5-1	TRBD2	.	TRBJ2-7	CASSLVKREGLYEQYF	TGCGCCAGCAGCTTGGTCAAGCGGGAGGGCCTCTACGAGCAGTACTTC
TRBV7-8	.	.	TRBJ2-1	CASSLEDYEQFF	TGTGCCAGCAGCTTAGAGGATTATGAGCAGTTCTTC
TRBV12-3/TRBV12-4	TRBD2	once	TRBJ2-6	CASSYLAGGDSGANVLTF	TGTGCCAGCAGTTACTTAGCGGGGGGAGACTCTGGGGCCAACGTCCTGACTTTC
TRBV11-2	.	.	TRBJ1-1	CASRGTLVNTEAFF	TGTGCCAGCAGGGGGACCTTGGTGAACACTGAAGCTTTCTTT
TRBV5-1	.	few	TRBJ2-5	CASSLGLDSETQYF	TGCGCCAGCAGCTTGGGGCTGGACTCAGAGACCCAGTACTTC
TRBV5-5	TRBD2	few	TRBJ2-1	CASSHRLALNEQFF	TGTGCCAGCAGCCATCGACTAGCGCTCAATGAGCAGTTCTTC
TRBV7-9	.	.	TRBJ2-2	CASSLDRETLTGELFF	TGTGCCAGCAGCTTAGACAGGGAGACTCTCACCGGGGAGCTGTTTTTT
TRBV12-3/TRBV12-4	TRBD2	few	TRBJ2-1	CASLSGTSGNNEQFF	TGTGCCAGTCTGTCCGGGACTAGCGGGAACAATGAGCAGTTCTTC
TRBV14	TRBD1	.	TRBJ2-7	CASSQERARDRVAYEQYF	TGTGCCAGCAGCCAGGAGAGAGCCCGGGACAGGGTGGCCTACGAGCAGTACTTC
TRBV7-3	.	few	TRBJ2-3	CASSPSRATDTQYF	TGTGCCAGCAGCCCTTCTCGAGCCACAGATACGCAGTATTTT
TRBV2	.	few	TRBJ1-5	CASSPRGSSNQPQHF	TGTGCCAGCAGTCCTAGGGGCTCTAGCAATCAGCCCCAGCATTTT
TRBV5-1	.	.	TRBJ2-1	CASRPSSSSYNEQFF	TGCGCCAGCAGGCCTAGCAGTAGCTCCTACAATGAGCAGTTCTTC
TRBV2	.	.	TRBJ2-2	CASRSDRSSTGELFF	TGTGCCAGCAGGTCAGACAGGAGCTCCACCGGGGAGCTGTTTTTT
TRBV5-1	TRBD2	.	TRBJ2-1	CASSRGLAGGWTSNEQFF	TGCGCCAGCAGCAGGGGACTAGCGGGAGGGTGGACGTCGAATGAGCAGTTCTTC
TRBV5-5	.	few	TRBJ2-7	CASSSMGGQPYYEQYF	TGTGCCAGCAGCTCGATGGGGGGACAGCCATACTACGAGCAGTACTTC
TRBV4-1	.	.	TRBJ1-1	CASSPFQGTNTEAFF	TGCGCCAGCAGCCCCTTCCAGGGGACCAACACTGAAGCTTTCTTT
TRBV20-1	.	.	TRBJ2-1	CSARSLGSYNEQFF	TGCAGTGCTAGGAGTCTAGGCTCCTACAATGAGCAGTTCTTC
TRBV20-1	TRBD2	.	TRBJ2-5	CSAESRASGRARETQYF	TGCAGTGCTGAAAGTAGGGCTAGCGGGAGGGCTCGAGAGACCCAGTACTTC
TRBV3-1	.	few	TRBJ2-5	CASSQDLETPGPGETQYF	TGTGCCAGCAGCCAAGATCTGGAGACCCCAGGTCCGGGAGAGACCCAGTACTTC
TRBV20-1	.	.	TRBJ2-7	CSARLYYEQYF	TGCAGTGCCAGACTATACTACGAGCAGTACTTC
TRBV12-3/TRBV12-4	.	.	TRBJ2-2	CASSLPGVLATGELFF	TGTGCCAGCAGTTTGCCGGGGGTTTTAGCCACCGGGGAGCTGTTTTTT
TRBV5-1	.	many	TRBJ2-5	CASSLNLQETQYF	TGCGCCAGCAGCTTGAACCTTCAAGAGACCCAGTACTTC
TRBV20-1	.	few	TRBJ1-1	CSVRTHRVSEAFF	TGCAGTGTCAGGACCCATAGGGTCTCTGAAGCTTTCTTT
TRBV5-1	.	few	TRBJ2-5	CASSWGVRVQETQYF	TGCGCCAGCAGCTGGGGGGTGAGGGTCCAAGAGACCCAGTACTTC
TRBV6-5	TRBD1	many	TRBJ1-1	CASRRDRVNMNTEAFF	TGTGCCAGCCGCCGGGACAGGGTAAACATGAACACTGAAGCTTTCTTT
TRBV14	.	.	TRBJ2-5	CASSQGAPGRETQYF	TGTGCCAGCAGCCAAGGGGCGCCGGGGCGAGAGACCCAGTACTTC
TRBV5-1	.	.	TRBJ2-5	CASSLGLRRETQYF	TGCGCCAGCAGCTTGGGACTTCGACGAGAGACCCAGTACTTC
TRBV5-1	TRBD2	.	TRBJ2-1	CASSGTSGRGLPNEQFF	TGCGCCAGCAGCGGGACTAGCGGGAGGGGGTTGCCCAATGAGCAGTTCTTC